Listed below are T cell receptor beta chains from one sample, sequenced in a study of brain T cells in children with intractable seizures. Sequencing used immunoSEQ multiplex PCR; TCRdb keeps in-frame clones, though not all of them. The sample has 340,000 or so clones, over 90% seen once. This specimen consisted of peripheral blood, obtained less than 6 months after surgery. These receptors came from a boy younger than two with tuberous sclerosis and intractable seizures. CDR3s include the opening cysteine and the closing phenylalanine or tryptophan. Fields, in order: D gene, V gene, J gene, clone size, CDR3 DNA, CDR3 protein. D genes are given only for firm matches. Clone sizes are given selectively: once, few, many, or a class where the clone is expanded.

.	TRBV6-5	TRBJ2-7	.	TGTGCCAGCAGACTGAGTCAGGGCGGGTCCTACGAGCAGTACTTC	CASRLSQGGSYEQYF
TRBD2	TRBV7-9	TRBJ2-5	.	TGTGCCAGCAGCCAACTAGCGGGCGAGGCAGAGACCCAGTACTTC	CASSQLAGEAETQYF
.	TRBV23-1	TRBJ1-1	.	TGCGCCAGCAGTCTCTCCGGGGGCTCGAACACTGAAGCTTTCTTT	CASSLSGGSNTEAFF
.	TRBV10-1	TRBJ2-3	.	TGCGCCAGCAGTGAGTACACAGATACGCAGTATTTT	CASSEYTDTQYF
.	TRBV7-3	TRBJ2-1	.	TGTGCCAGTTCATATAGCGGCAAAACCTACAATGAGCAGTTCTTC	CASSYSGKTYNEQFF
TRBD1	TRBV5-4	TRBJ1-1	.	TGTGCCAGCAGCTTGGCGGACAGGCTGGAAAGTGCTTTCTTT	CASSLADRLESAFF
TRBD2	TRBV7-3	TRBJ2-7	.	TGTGCCAGCAGCTTATCTGCGCTAGCGGGATTGGAACCACCCTACGGGCAGTACTTC	CASSLSALAGLEPPYGQYF
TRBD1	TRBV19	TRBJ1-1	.	TGTGCCAGTAGCTCCCGACAGGGGGACACTGAAGCTTTCTTT	CASSSRQGDTEAFF
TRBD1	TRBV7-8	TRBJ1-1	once	TGTGCCAGCAGCTTTTCAGGGGGCCAAGCTTTCTTT	CASSFSGGQAFF
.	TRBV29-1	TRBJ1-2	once	TGCAGCGGGTGGGACGGAGATGGCTACACCTTC	CSGWDGDGYTF
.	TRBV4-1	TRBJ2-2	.	TGCGCCAGCAGCCAAGCAGGGGAAACCGGGGAGCTGTTTTTT	CASSQAGETGELFF
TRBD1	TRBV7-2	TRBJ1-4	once	TGTGCCAGCAGCAAGGACAGGGTAATAACTAATGAAAAACTGTTTTTT	CASSKDRVITNEKLFF
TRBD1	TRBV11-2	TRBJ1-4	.	TGTGCCAGCAGCTCGAGGGGGACAGGGGGTGAAAAACTGTTTTTT	CASSSRGTGGEKLFF
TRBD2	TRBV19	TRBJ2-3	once	TGTGCCAGTAGTGTAAGCGGGATATCTACAGATACGCAGTATTTT	CASSVSGISTDTQYF